This T cell receptor (beta chain) was sequenced for a study of human T cells and chemical hapten exposure. Study-wide results and caveats: Expanded TCRs made up significantly more big CDR3 similarity clusters than controls did.

With regard to this clonotype: The antigen is not known.

The CDR3 sequence is 14 residues long. Between the trimmed V and J ends, which lost 6 bases and 3 bases, there was a span of 14 bases. TCRdb re-analysed the RACE reads in MiXCR, keeping a single row per CDR3 protein. The data contain some 300,000 distinct CDR3 sequences, 4.5% to 7% of them singletons. Time point described: pre-sensitization, week 0. As for treatment: therapeutic diphenylcyclopropenone sensitization with weekly scalp DPC. This TCR was recovered from a woman under 30 with alopecia areata. Some clones in this sample may be carry-over from other donors' samples. Sequenced material: whole blood, taken in connection with sensitization to the hapten diphenylcyclopropenone (DPC). The chain carries TRBV12-3 or TRBV12-4 and TRBJ1-1, with D unresolved. CDR3: CASRKMGFDTEAFF. In DNA form, the CDR3 reads TGTGCCAGCAGAAAAATGGGATTCGACACTGAAGCTTTCTTT.